The present TCR beta chain was sequenced within a study of blood T cell repertoires in COVID-19 (dated by TCRdb to about 2020). Looking at the study overall: Samples from collaborators originated in the United States, Italy and Spain and spanned both the acute and convalescent phases of COVID-19. The material from the prospective study consisted of cDNA or gDNA derived from T cells, B-cell-depleted T cells, or PBMCs. Deeply sampled blood TCRbeta repertoires from subjects exposed to, actively infected with, or recovered from COVID-19 were included in the dataset. Nearly every sample came with metadata listing a de-identified subject ID, COVID-19 status, age in years and sex. HLA class I and class II types, where available, came from metadata supplied by the sample provider rather than from assay-based typing. The samples were drawn from the first 160 participants of the ongoing ImmuneRACE study and from some 1,300 subjects provided by 6 global collaborators. The repertoires were released in a freely available public database intended as a resource for research on the immune response to SARS-CoV-2.

A note on this clone: Its specific antigen is unknown. Within one base of it there is no much larger clone, and no base qualities were kept.

The germline V gene (reference sequence) provides CDR1 MNHNY and CDR2 SVGAGI. The CDR3 covers 19 residues, taking in both the cysteine and the phenylalanine. Left in the record is the CDR3 DNA by itself, 57 bases read in frame from the first base. V has 5 bases trimmed and J has 2 bases trimmed; junction bases matching no gene number 18. TCRbeta CDR3 regions were amplified from genomic DNA using the immunoSEQ Assay, a bias-controlled multiplex PCR. The original methods were these. The number of nucleated cells in each sample was estimated from the amplification of reference gene primers within the assay. Sequence reads were collapsed and filtered to measure the absolute abundance of every unique TCRbeta CDR3 rearrangement. For each sample, productive Simpson clonality was calculated as the square root of Simpson's diversity index over productive rearrangements. As stored in TCRdb, this immuneACCESS dataset retains in-frame rearrangements with V and J assigned. A fraction of the clones does not appear; measured against another copy, unresolved V genes explain less than half of the discrepancy, and the remainder lacks a known reason. V, J and clone size were drawn from that table, and D and trimming were deduced from the DNA. This sample lists around 400,000 clones; roughly four fifths were detected once. About 4.8% of the sample rests with the top ten.

What the study reported, not specific to this receptor: How much clinical and demographic metadata was included differed by source and by participant, and the metadata was provided uncurated.

Participants in the prospective study were enrolled through a virtual design, were aged about 18 to 90 years, and lived in approximately 24 United States geographic areas. Cohort assignment in the prospective study relied on participant-reported clinical history from a screening survey and a study questionnaire. Recovered participants in ImmuneRACE Cohort 3 were defined by two consecutive negative NP/OP PCR tests, clearance by a healthcare professional, or resolution of symptoms. In the prospective study, whole blood, serum and a nasopharyngeal or oropharyngeal swab were collected from each participant by mobile phlebotomists. Additional blood draws and questionnaires over an approximately 2-month period could optionally be provided by prospective study participants. Blood samples from the prospective study were shipped frozen or at room temperature prior to DNA extraction.

The rearranged chain carries TRBV6-6 and TRBJ2-5; 9 bases in the junction line up with TRBD1. Input material: PBMCs or T cells enriched from blood (not recorded which). The TCR originated in a woman aged 45-65 years who had recovered from COVID-19. The CDR3 protein is CASSHGDRAGVNGQETQYF. In nucleotides, the sequence is TGTGCCAGCAGTCACGGGGACAGGGCCGGAGTCAACGGGCAAGAGACCCAGTACTTC.